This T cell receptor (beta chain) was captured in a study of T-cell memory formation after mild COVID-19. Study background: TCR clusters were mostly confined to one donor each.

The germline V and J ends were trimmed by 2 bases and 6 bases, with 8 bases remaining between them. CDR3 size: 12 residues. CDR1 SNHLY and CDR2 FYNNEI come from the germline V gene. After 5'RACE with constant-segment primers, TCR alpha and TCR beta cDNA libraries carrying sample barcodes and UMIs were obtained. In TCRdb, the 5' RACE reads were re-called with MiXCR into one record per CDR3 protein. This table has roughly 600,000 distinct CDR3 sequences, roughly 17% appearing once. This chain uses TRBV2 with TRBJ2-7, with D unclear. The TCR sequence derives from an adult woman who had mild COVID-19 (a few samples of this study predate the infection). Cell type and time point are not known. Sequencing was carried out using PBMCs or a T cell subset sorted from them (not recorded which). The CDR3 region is CASSELGSEQYF. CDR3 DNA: TGTGCCAGCAGTGAATTGGGGTCCGAGCAGTACTTC.